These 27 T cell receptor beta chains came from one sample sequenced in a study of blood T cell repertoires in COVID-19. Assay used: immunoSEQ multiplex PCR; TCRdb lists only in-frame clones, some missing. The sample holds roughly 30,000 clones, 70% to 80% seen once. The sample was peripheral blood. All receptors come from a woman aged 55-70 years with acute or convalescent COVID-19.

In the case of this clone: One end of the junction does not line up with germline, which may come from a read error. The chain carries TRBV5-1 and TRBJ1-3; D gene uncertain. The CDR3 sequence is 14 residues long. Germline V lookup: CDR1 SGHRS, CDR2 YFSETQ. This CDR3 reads CASRLAEEGNTIYF. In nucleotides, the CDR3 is TGCGCCAGCAGGTTGGCAGAGGAAGGAAACACCATATATTTT.

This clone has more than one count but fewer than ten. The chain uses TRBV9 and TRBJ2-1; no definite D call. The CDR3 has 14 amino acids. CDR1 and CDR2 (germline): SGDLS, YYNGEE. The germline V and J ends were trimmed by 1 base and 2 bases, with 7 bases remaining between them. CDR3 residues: CASSVSSAYNEQFF. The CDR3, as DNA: TGTGCCAGCAGCGTATCTTCCGCCTACAATGAGCAGTTCTTC.

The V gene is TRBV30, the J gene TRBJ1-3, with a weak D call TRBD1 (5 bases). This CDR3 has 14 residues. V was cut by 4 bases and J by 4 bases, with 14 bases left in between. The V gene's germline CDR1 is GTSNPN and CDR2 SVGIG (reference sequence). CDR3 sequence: CAWTATGSGNTIYF. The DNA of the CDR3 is TGTGCCTGGACCGCTACAGGCTCGGGAAACACCATATATTTT.

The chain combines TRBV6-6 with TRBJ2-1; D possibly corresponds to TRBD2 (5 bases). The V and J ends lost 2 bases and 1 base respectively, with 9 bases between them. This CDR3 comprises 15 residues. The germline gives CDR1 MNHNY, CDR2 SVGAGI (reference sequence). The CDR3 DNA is TGTGCCAGCAGTTACCCGGGGAGATCCTACAATGAGCAGTTCTTC. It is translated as CASSYPGRSYNEQFF.

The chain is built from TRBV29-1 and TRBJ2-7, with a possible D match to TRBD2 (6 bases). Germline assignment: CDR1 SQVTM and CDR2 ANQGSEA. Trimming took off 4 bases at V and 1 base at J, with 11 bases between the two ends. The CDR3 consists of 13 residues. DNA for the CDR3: TGCAGCGTTGGGTCACGGGGGTCCTACGAGCAGTACTTC. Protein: CSVGSRGSYEQYF.

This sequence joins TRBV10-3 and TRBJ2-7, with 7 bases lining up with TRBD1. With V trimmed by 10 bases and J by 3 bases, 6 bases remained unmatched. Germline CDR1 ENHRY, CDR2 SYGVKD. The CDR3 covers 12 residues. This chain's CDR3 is CATGTDNYEQYF. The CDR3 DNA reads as TGTGCCACGGGGACAGACAACTACGAGCAGTACTTC.

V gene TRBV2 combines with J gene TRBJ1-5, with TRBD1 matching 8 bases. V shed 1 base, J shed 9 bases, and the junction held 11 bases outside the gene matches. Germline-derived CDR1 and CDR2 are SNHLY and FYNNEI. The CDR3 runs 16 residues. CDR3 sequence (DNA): TGTGCCAGCAGTGAAGGACCCACGACAGGGGTCGGGCCCCAGCATTTT. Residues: CASSEGPTTGVGPQHF. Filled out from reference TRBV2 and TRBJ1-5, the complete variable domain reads EPEVTQTPSHQVTQMGQEVILRCVPISNHLYFYWYRQILGQKVEFLVSFYNNEISEKSEIFDDQFSVERPDGSNFTLKIRSTKLEDSAMYFCASSEGPTTGVGPQHFGDGTRLSIL.

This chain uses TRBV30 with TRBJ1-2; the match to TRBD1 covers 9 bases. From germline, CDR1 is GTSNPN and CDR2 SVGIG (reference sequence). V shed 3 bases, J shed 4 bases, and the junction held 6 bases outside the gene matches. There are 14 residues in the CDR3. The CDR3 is CAWRGQGTGYGYTF. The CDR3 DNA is TGTGCCTGGAGGGGACAGGGAACAGGCTATGGCTACACCTTC.

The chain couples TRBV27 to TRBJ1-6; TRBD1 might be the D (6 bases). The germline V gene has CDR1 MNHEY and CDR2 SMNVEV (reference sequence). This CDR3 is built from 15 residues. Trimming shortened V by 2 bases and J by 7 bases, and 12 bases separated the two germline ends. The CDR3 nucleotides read TGTGCCAGCAGTTTACTCCGGACAGAAAATTCACCCCTCCACTTT. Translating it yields CASSLLRTENSPLHF.

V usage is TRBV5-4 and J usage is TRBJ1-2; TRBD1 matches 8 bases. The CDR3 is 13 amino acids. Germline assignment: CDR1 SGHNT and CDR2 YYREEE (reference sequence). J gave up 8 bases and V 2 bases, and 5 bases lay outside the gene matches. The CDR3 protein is CASSLGQGLGYTF. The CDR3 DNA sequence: TGTGCCAGCAGCTTAGGACAGGGTCTGGGCTACACCTTC.

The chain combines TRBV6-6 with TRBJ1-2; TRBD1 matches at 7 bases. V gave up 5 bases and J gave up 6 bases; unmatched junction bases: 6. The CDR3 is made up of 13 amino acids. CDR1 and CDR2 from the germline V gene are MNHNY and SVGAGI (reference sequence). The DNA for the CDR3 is TGTGCCAGCAGTGAGCCGGGACAGAATGGCTACACCTTC. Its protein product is CASSEPGQNGYTF.

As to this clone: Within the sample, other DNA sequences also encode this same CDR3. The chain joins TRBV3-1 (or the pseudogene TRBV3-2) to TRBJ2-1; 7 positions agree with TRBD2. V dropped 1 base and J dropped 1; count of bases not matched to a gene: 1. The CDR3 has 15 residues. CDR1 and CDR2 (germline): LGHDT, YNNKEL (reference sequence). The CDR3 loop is CASSQAGGSYNEQFF. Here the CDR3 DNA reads TGTGCCAGCAGCCAAGCCGGGGGGTCCTACAATGAGCAGTTCTTC.

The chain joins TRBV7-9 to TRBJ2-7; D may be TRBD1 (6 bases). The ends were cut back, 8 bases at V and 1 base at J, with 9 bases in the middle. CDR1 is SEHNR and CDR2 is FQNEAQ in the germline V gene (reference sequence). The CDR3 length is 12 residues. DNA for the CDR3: TGTGCCAGCGAGGGGGAATCCTACGAGCAGTACTTC. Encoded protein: CASEGESYEQYF.

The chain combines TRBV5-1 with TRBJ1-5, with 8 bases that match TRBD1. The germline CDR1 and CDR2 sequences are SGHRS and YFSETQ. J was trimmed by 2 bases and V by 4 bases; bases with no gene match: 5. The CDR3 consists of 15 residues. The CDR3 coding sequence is TGCGCCAGCAGCCAGACAGGGGAAGGCAATCAGCCCCAGCATTTT. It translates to CASSQTGEGNQPQHF.

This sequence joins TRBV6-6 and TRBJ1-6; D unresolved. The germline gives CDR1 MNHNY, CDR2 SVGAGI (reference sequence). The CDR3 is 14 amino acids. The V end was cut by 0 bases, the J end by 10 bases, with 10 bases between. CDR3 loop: CASSYSTGSSPLHF. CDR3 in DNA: TGTGCCAGCAGTTACTCGACCGGGAGCTCACCCCTCCACTTT.

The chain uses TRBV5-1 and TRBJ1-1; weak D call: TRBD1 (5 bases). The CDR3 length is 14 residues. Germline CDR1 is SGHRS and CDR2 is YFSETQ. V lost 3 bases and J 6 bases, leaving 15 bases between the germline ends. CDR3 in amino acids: CASSSEDSGAEAFF. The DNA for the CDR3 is TGCGCCAGCAGCTCGGAAGACTCGGGGGCTGAAGCTTTCTTT.

CDR3 nucleotide sequence: TGTGCCAGTAGTATACTCCGGATGGGGCTGTCTGGCTACACCTTC. As protein: CASSILRMGLSGYTF. The V call is TRBV19, the J call TRBJ1-2; TRBD1 is a possible D gene (5 bases). Germline V CDR1 and CDR2: LNHDA, SQIVND (reference sequence). With 2 bases removed from V and 7 bases from J, the gap between germline ends came to 17 bases. This CDR3 has 15 residues.

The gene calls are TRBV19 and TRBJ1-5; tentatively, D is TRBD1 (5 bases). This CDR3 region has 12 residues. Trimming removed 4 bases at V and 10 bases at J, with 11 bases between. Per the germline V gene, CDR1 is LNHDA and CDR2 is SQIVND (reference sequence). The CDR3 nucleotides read TGTGCCAGTAGTAGGGGCCCCGGCCCCCAGCATTTT. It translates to CASSRGPGPQHF.

As DNA, the CDR3 is TGCGCCAGCAGCTTGGCCGGGACTAGCGGCCAAGAGACCCAGTACTTC. This codes for CASSLAGTSGQETQYF. This chain links TRBV5-1 with TRBJ2-5; 11 bases map to TRBD2. V lost 0 bases to trimming and J lost 1 base; unmatched junction nucleotides: 2. The CDR3 is 16 residues long. Germline V gives CDR1 SGHRS, CDR2 YFSETQ.

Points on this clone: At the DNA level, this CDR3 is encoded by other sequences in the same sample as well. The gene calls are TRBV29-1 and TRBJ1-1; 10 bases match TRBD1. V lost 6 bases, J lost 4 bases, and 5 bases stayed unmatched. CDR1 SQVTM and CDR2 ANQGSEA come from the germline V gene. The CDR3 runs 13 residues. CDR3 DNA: TGCAGCGTGTTGGGACAGGGGAGCACTGAAGCTTTCTTT. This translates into CSVLGQGSTEAFF. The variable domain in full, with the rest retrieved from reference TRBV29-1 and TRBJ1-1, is SAVISQKPSRDICQRGTSLTIQCQVDSQVTMMFWYRQQPGQSLTLIATANQGSEATYESGFVIDKFPISRPNLTFSTLTVSNMSPEDSSIYLCSVLGQGSTEAFFGQGTRLTVV.

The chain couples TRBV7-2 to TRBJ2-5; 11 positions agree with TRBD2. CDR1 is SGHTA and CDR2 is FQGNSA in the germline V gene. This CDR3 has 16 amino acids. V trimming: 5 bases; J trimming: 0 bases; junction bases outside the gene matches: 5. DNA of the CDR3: TGTGCCAGCAGCCTCCTGACTAGCGGGGACCAAGAGACCCAGTACTTC. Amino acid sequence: CASSLLTSGDQETQYF. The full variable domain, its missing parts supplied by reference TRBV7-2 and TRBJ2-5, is GAGVSQSPSNKVTEKGKDVELRCDPISGHTALYWYRQSLGQGLEFLIYFQGNSAPDKSGLPSDRFSAERTGGSVSTLTIQRTQQEDSAVYLCASSLLTSGDQETQYFGPGTRLLVL.

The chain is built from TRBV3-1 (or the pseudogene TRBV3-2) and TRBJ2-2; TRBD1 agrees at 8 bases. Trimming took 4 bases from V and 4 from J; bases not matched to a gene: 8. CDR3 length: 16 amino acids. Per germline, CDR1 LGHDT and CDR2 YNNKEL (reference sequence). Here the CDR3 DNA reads TGTGCCAGCAGCCGGGGGCAGGGGGCGGGCACCGGGGAGCTGTTTTTT. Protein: CASSRGQGAGTGELFF.

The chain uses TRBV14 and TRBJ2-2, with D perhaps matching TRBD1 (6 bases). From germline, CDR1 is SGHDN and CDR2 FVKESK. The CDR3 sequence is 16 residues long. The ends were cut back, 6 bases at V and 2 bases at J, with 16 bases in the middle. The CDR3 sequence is CASSLQGLQNTGELFF. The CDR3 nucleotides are TGTGCCAGCAGTTTACAGGGTTTACAAAACACCGGGGAGCTGTTTTTT.

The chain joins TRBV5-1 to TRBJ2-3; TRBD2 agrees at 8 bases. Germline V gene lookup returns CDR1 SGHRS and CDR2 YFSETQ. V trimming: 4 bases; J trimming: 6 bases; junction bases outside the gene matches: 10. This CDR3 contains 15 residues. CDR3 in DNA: TGCGCCAGCAGCCCCACCGGGGGGGGGCCGGATACGCAGTATTTT. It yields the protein CASSPTGGGPDTQYF. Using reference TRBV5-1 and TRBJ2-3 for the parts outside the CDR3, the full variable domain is KAGVTQTPRYLIKTRGQQVTLSCSPISGHRSVSWYQQTPGQGLQFLFEYFSETQRNKGNFPGRFSGRQFSNSRSEMNVSTLELGDSALYLCASSPTGGGPDTQYFGPGTRLTVL.

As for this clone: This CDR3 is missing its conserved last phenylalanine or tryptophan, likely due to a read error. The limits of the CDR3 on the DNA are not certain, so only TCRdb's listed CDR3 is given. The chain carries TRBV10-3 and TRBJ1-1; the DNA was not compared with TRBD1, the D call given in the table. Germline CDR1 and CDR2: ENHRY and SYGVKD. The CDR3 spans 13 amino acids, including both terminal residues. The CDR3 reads CAISGEEPPTDPI.

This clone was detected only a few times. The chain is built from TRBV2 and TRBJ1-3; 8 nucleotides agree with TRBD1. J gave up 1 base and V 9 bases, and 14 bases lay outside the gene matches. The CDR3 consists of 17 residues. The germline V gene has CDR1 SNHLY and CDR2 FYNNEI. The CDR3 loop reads CASEWGGQGVSGNTIYF. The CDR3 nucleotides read TGTGCCAGTGAGTGGGGAGGACAGGGAGTTTCTGGAAACACCATATATTTT.

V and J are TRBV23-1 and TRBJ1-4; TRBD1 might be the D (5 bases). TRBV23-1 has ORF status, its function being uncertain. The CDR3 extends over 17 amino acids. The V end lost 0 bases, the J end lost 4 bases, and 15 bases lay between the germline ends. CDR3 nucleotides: TGCGCCAGCAGTCAATCATTTGTTCAGGGTCATAATGAAAAACTGTTTTTT. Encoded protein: CASSQSFVQGHNEKLFF.